Following are 20 T cell receptor beta chains from one sample sequenced in a study of early stage breast cancer tumors. Assay used: immunoSEQ multiplex PCR; TCRdb lists only in-frame clones, some missing. The data hold about 36,000 clones, with approximately 74% observed a single time. Sequencing was done on a sample of blood. The receptor set was obtained from a person in their 60s with breast cancer.

This chain links TRBV9 with TRBJ1-5; TRBD1 is a possible D gene (5 bases). The CDR3 sequence is 14 residues long. V lost 0 bases and J 9 bases, leaving 13 bases between the germline ends. Per germline, CDR1 SGDLS and CDR2 YYNGEE. Here the CDR3 DNA reads TGTGCCAGCAGCGTAGGGGGCGACTCTCGGCCCCAGCATTTT. Its translation is CASSVGGDSRPQHF.

V usage is TRBV7-2 and J usage is TRBJ1-6; D is perhaps TRBD1 (5 bases). V was pared by 3 bases and J by 10 bases, with 13 bases between. The CDR3 spans 14 residues. Per germline, CDR1 SGHTA and CDR2 FQGNSA. The CDR3 nucleotides are TGTGCCAGCAGCTTCGGGCAGGGATCCTCACCCCTCCACTTT. This translates into CASSFGQGSSPLHF.

This clone showed up just a few times. The gene calls are TRBV5-1 and TRBJ2-7, with D perhaps given as TRBD1 or TRBD2 (6 bases each). Deletions cut 4 bases from V and 0 bases from J, with 8 bases between. This CDR3 spans 13 amino acids. Germline V gene data show CDR1 as SGHRS and CDR2 as YFSETQ. The CDR3 region has the DNA TGCGCCAGCAGCGGGGGGCCCTCCTACGAGCAGTACTTC. Its protein is CASSGGPSYEQYF.

Here the CDR3 reads CASSYPGVNTEAFF. The CDR3 coding sequence is TGTGCCAGCAGTTACCCGGGAGTGAACACTGAAGCTTTCTTT. The rearrangement links TRBV6-5 to TRBJ1-1; the D is unclear. Germline V gene lookup returns CDR1 MNHEY and CDR2 SVGAGI. Trimming stripped 2 bases from V and 0 bases from J, with 7 bases between. The CDR3 is made up of 14 amino acids.

The chain carries TRBV18 and TRBJ1-2; D may be TRBD1 (5 bases). The CDR3 has 13 amino acids. V lost 3 bases to trimming and J lost 2 bases, with 7 bases between them. Germline V gene data show CDR1 as KGHSH and CDR2 as LQKENI. The CDR3 is CASSPDTNYGYTF. The CDR3, as DNA: TGTGCCAGCTCACCGGACACCAACTATGGCTACACCTTC.

CDR3 coding DNA: TGTGCCACCAGCAGAGCGACGACAGGGTATAACACCGGGGAGCTGTTTTTT. This gives the protein CATSRATTGYNTGELFF. V is TRBV15 and J is TRBJ2-2, with 7 bases lining up with TRBD1. CDR1 and CDR2 from the germline V gene are LNHNV and YYDKDF (reference sequence). The CDR3 has 17 amino acids. V lost 1 base, J lost 2 bases, and 7 bases stayed unmatched.

For the CDR3, the DNA is TGCGCCAGTAACCCAGGTGAAGGGTTCGATGAGCAGTTCTTC. Translated: CASNPGEGFDEQFF. The chain carries TRBV5-1 and TRBJ2-1; D not resolved. The CDR3 contains 14 residues. Germline CDR1 and CDR2: SGHRS and YFSETQ. Trimming removed 8 bases from V and 8 bases from J, with 20 bases in between.

CDR3 DNA: TGCGCCAGCAGCCAACGACTAGCGGGGGGAGGGGATACGCAGTATTTT. This translates into CASSQRLAGGGDTQYF. This chain links TRBV4-1 with TRBJ2-3, with 13 bases fitting TRBD2. The CDR3 spans 16 residues. The junction had 5 bases not matched to a gene; V was cut back by 2 bases and J by 6 bases. The germline V gene encodes CDR1 MGHRA and CDR2 YSYEKL.

This clone showed up just once. J is TRBJ1-1 and V is TRBV28; D perhaps matches TRBD1 (5 bases). The V end lost 1 base, the J end lost 11 bases, and 11 bases lay between the germline ends. This CDR3 is 12 amino acids long. Germline V CDR1 and CDR2: MDHEN, SYDVKM. This CDR3 is CASSLLGREAFF. The CDR3 region has the DNA TGTGCCAGCAGTTTATTGGGCAGGGAGGCTTTCTTT. Using reference TRBV28 and TRBJ1-1 for the parts outside the CDR3, the full variable domain is DVKVTQSSRYLVKRTGEKVFLECVQDMDHENMFWYRQDPGLGLRLIYFSYDVKMKEKGDIPEGYSVSREKKERFSLILESASTNQTSMYLCASSLLGREAFFGQGTRLTVV.

V is TRBV27 and J is TRBJ2-1, with 7 bases aligning to TRBD1. Trimming removed 4 bases from V and 4 bases from J; junction bases left unmatched: 7. The CDR3 covers 15 residues. Germline loops: CDR1 MNHEY, CDR2 SMNVEV (reference sequence). The CDR3 sequence is CASSSSATGYNEQFF. DNA of the CDR3: TGTGCCAGCAGTTCCTCCGCGACAGGGTACAATGAGCAGTTCTTC.

This chain joins TRBV7-6 and TRBJ2-7, with D possibly called TRBD1 or TRBD2 (5 bases each). The V gene's germline CDR1 is SGHVS and CDR2 FNYEAQ. Trimming stripped 5 bases from V and 4 bases from J, with 18 bases between. The CDR3 is 15 amino acids. CDR3 region: CASSLNGARPYEQYF. DNA for the CDR3: TGTGCCAGCAGCCTCAACGGGGCGCGCCCTTACGAGCAGTACTTC.

This clone was observed a few times. The rearrangement links TRBV19 to TRBJ1-1; 10 nucleotides align to TRBD1. Trimming cost V 5 bases and J 7 bases; bases outside gene matches: 10. Per the germline V gene, CDR1 is LNHDA and CDR2 is SQIVND (reference sequence). This CDR3 comprises 15 residues. The CDR3 region has the DNA TGTGCCAGTAGTCCGTGGGGACAGGGGAGGAGTGAAGCTTTCTTT. Its translation: CASSPWGQGRSEAFF.

The V gene is TRBV12-5, the J gene TRBJ1-6; the match to TRBD1 covers 8 bases. Germline values: CDR1 LGHNT, CDR2 FRNRAP. With 4 bases clipped from V and 6 bases from J, the junction kept 5 bases outside the gene matches. The CDR3 contains 15 residues. The chain's CDR3 is CASGSPDRANSPLHF. Here the CDR3 DNA reads TGTGCTAGTGGTTCCCCGGACAGGGCTAATTCACCCCTCCACTTT.

This sequence joins TRBV2 and TRBJ2-7; 11 bases align to TRBD1. The CDR3 consists of 18 residues. From germline, CDR1 is SNHLY and CDR2 FYNNEI. V lost 5 bases, J lost 3 bases, and 15 bases stayed unmatched. CDR3 sequence (DNA): TGTGCCAGCAGTCAGCGCCCGGGACAGGGGGTTGGCTTCTACGAGCAGTACTTC. Residues: CASSQRPGQGVGFYEQYF. The full variable domain, with the rest looked up from reference TRBV2 and TRBJ2-7, is EPEVTQTPSHQVTQMGQEVILRCVPISNHLYFYWYRQILGQKVEFLVSFYNNEISEKSEIFDDQFSVERPDGSNFTLKIRSTKLEDSAMYFCASSQRPGQGVGFYEQYFGPGTRLTVT.

This sequence joins TRBV4-1 and TRBJ2-7; 8 bases agree with TRBD1. The CDR3 consists of 15 residues. Germline-derived CDR1 and CDR2 are MGHRA and YSYEKL. With V trimmed by 1 base and J by 4 bases, 6 bases remained unmatched. CDR3 nucleotides: TGCGCCAGCAGCCAAGGGACAGGGACCCATTACGAGCAGTACTTC. The encoded protein is CASSQGTGTHYEQYF.

This clone is a singleton in its sample. The J gene is TRBJ2-7, the V gene TRBV19, with TRBD1 matching over 7 bases. The CDR3 totals 18 residues. With 1 base clipped from V and 0 bases from J, the junction kept 12 bases outside the gene matches. The germline CDR1 and CDR2 sequences are LNHDA and SQIVND (reference sequence). For the CDR3, the DNA is TGTGCCAGTAGTATAGTTGGGACAGCCCCAGGAGGCTCCTACGAGCAGTACTTC. This gives the protein CASSIVGTAPGGSYEQYF.

The V gene is TRBV28, the J gene TRBJ2-1; unclear D gene. The V gene lost 5 bases and the J gene lost 3 bases, with 5 bases spanning the gap. Germline lookup yields CDR1 MDHEN and CDR2 SYDVKM. The CDR3 extends over 12 amino acids. In DNA form, the CDR3 reads TGTGCCAGCAGTCCACTCTACAATGAGCAGTTCTTC. This codes for CASSPLYNEQFF.

The chain uses TRBV7-9 and TRBJ1-2; the D gene is possibly TRBD1 (5 bases). The CDR3 is 16 amino acids. The ends were cut back, 6 bases at V and 1 base at J, with 18 bases in the middle. In germline, CDR1 is SEHNR, CDR2 FQNEAQ (reference sequence). CDR3 DNA sequence: TGTGCCAGCAGGGAAAGGGGCCCAACCAATAACTATGGCTACACCTTC. It codes for CASRERGPTNNYGYTF.

Of note for this clone: This sample includes further DNA sequences coding for the same CDR3. The genes are TRBV11-2 and TRBJ2-5; TRBD1 matches 8 bases. The CDR3 length is 13 residues. Germline loops: CDR1 SGHAT, CDR2 FQNNGV. With 4 bases clipped from V and 4 bases from J, the junction kept 2 bases outside the gene matches. CDR3 in amino acids: CASSSDRGETQYF. CDR3 sequence (DNA): TGTGCCAGCAGCTCCGACAGGGGAGAGACCCAGTACTTC.

The chain employs TRBV5-6 and TRBJ2-5, with TRBD1 matching over 7 bases. The CDR3 sequence is 13 residues long. The germline V gene has CDR1 SGHDT and CDR2 YYEEEE. J was trimmed by 5 bases and V by 4 bases; bases with no gene match: 5. The CDR3 reads CASSLGGWETQYF. CDR3 DNA sequence: TGTGCCAGCAGCCTAGGGGGCTGGGAGACCCAGTACTTC.